What follows are 24 T cell receptor beta chains derived from one specimen sequenced in a study of OX40 agonist ivuxolimab in advanced cancers. Libraries were prepared by immunoSEQ multiplex PCR; TCRdb keeps only in-frame clonotypes and omits some of them. The data contain under 95,000 clones, nearly 95% of them seen just once; the ten biggest clones take up 5.5% to 7%. This material consisted of CD4+ or CD8+ T cells sorted from blood, taken in a trial of the OX40 agonist ivuxolimab. These receptors all stem from an adult with an advanced solid tumor such as melanoma, head and neck, liver or kidney cancer.

The CDR3 DNA is TGTGCCAGCAGCTTGGGTACGGGTCTTGGCCACGAGCAGTACTTC. Its protein is CASSLGTGLGHEQYF. This chain connects TRBV5-6 to TRBJ2-7; no definite D call. The CDR3 runs to 15 residues. Germline CDR1 reads SGHDT; CDR2 reads YYEEEE. The ends were cut back, 0 bases at V and 5 bases at J, with 15 bases in the middle. The full variable domain, in which reference TRBV5-6 and TRBJ2-7 provide the parts outside the CDR3, is DAGVTQSPTHLIKTRGQQVTLRCSPKSGHDTVSWYQQALGQGPQFIFQYYEEEERQRGNFPDRFSGHQFPNYSSELNVNALLLGDSALYLCASSLGTGLGHEQYFGPGTRLTVT.

CDR3 loop: CSVEVPRVISGGPDYEQYF. As DNA, the CDR3 is TGCAGCGTTGAAGTGCCCCGGGTGATTAGCGGGGGGCCTGACTACGAGCAGTACTTC. The gene calls are TRBV29-1 and TRBJ2-7, with TRBD2 matching 10 bases. The V and J ends lost 1 base and 3 bases, in that order; junction bases with no gene match: 18. Germline V CDR1 and CDR2: SQVTM, ANQGSEA. The CDR3 runs 19 residues.

The rearrangement uses TRBV27 and TRBJ2-6, with unresolved D. This CDR3 comprises 14 residues. In germline, CDR1 is MNHEY, CDR2 SMNVEV (reference sequence). The germline V and J ends were trimmed by 6 bases and 0 bases, with 6 bases remaining between them. The CDR3 sequence is CASSVSSGANVLTF. In DNA, the CDR3 is TGTGCCAGCAGCGTCAGCTCTGGGGCCAACGTCCTGACTTTC.

Concerning this clone itself: The sample holds other DNA sequences that translate to the same CDR3. This chain connects TRBV27 to TRBJ1-2, with TRBD1 matching 8 bases. The CDR3 is 13 amino acids. Trimming at V came to 3 bases and at J to 5 bases, leaving 2 bases not matched to a gene. Germline assignment: CDR1 MNHEY and CDR2 SMNVEV (reference sequence). The CDR3 is CASSLTGVYGYTF. The CDR3 nucleotides are TGTGCCAGCAGTTTGACAGGGGTGTATGGCTACACCTTC.

The chain has TRBV29-1 and TRBJ1-2; 8 bases agree with TRBD1. This CDR3 comprises 11 residues. V was pared by 5 bases and J by 8 bases, with 4 bases of the junction left unmatched. Germline values: CDR1 SQVTM, CDR2 ANQGSEA. The CDR3 nucleotides are TGCAGCGTTACAGGGGGTAGGGGCTACACCTTC. Amino acid sequence: CSVTGGRGYTF.

The V and J genes are TRBV5-6 and TRBJ2-7, with 7 bases that match TRBD1. V shed 2 bases, J shed 3 bases, and the junction held 2 bases outside the gene matches. From germline, CDR1 is SGHDT and CDR2 YYEEEE. The CDR3 spans 13 residues. CDR3 loop: CASSFGQVYEQYF. The CDR3, as DNA: TGTGCCAGCAGCTTCGGACAGGTCTACGAGCAGTACTTC.

The chain uses TRBV7-2 and TRBJ2-7; 9 bases match TRBD2. Germline-derived CDR1 and CDR2 are SGHTA and FQGNSA. V shed 5 bases, J shed 2 bases, and the junction held 7 bases outside the gene matches. This CDR3 is 15 amino acids long. The CDR3 DNA reads TGTGCCAGCAGCAAAGGGGGACTAGCAGCCTACGAGCAGTACTTC. This gives the protein CASSKGGLAAYEQYF. The whole variable domain, remainder taken from reference TRBV7-2 and TRBJ2-7, is GAGVSQSPSNKVTEKGKDVELRCDPISGHTALYWYRQSLGQGLEFLIYFQGNSAPDKSGLPSDRFSAERTGGSVSTLTIQRTQQEDSAVYLCASSKGGLAAYEQYFGPGTRLTVT.

This chain joins TRBV13 and TRBJ1-1; 7 bases fit TRBD1. This CDR3 is built from 15 residues. Germline loops: CDR1 PRHDT, CDR2 FYEKMQ (reference sequence). Trimming cost V 2 bases and J 3 bases; bases outside gene matches: 6. CDR3 residues: CASSLYQGEDTEAFF. The CDR3 nucleotides are TGTGCCAGCAGCTTATACCAGGGGGAGGACACTGAAGCTTTCTTT.

This rearrangement joins TRBV27 to TRBJ2-3; weak D call: TRBD1 (6 bases). V dropped 5 bases and J dropped 2 bases, with 14 bases sitting between them. The CDR3 length is 15 residues. CDR1 MNHEY and CDR2 SMNVEV come from the germline V gene (reference sequence). CDR3 nucleotide sequence: TGTGCCAGCAGTCTTGGGGGCGCCTTCACAGATACGCAGTATTTT. This translates into CASSLGGAFTDTQYF.

The chain combines TRBV7-9 with TRBJ2-1, with D maybe TRBD1 (6 bases). The CDR3 is 14 amino acids. The germline gives CDR1 SEHNR, CDR2 FQNEAQ (reference sequence). Trimming removed 5 bases from V and 0 bases from J, with 8 bases in between. In DNA, the CDR3 is TGTGCCAGCAGCCCCAGGGGCTCCTACAATGAGCAGTTCTTC. It yields the protein CASSPRGSYNEQFF. Full variable domain (outside the CDR3, taken from reference TRBV7-9 and TRBJ2-1): DTGVSQNPRHKITKRGQNVTFRCDPISEHNRLYWYRQTLGQGPEFLTYFQNEAQLEKSRLLSDRFSAERPKGSFSTLEIQRTEQGDSAMYLCASSPRGSYNEQFFGPGTRLTVL.

CDR3 DNA sequence: TGTGCCAGCAGCCAGGGGGGAAGGCCCTATAATTCACCCCTCCACTTT. Protein sequence: CASSQGGRPYNSPLHF. The chain links TRBV7-6 to TRBJ1-6; 7 positions match TRBD1. The CDR3 is 16 residues long. Germline trimming cut 5 bases from V and 2 bases from J; bases unmatched to any gene: 6. Germline V gene lookup returns CDR1 SGHVS and CDR2 FNYEAQ.

This sequence joins TRBV5-5 and TRBJ1-2; the match to TRBD1 covers 9 bases. Germline V gives CDR1 SGHKS, CDR2 YYEKEE (reference sequence). The length of the CDR3 is 14 residues. The V and J ends lost 2 bases and 4 bases, in that order; junction bases with no gene match: 3. Here the CDR3 reads CASSFTDRGYGYTF. CDR3 nucleotide sequence: TGTGCCAGCAGCTTTACGGACAGGGGCTATGGCTACACCTTC.

The rearrangement uses TRBV10-3 and TRBJ2-3; TRBD1 aligns across 12 bases. The germline gives CDR1 ENHRY, CDR2 SYGVKD. CDR3 length equals 16 residues. The J segment lost 6 bases and the V segment lost 3 bases, leaving 7 bases of the junction unmatched. In DNA form, the CDR3 reads TGTGCCATCAGTGAAGGGGACAGGGGGCAGGGGGATACGCAGTATTTT. Its translation is CAISEGDRGQGDTQYF.

The chain employs TRBV4-3 and TRBJ1-5; the D is unclear. Germline CDR1 is LGHNA and CDR2 is YSLEER. Deletions cut 0 bases from V and 6 bases from J, with 9 bases between. The CDR3 loop spans 14 amino acids. The CDR3 is CASSQDIDRQPQHF. The CDR3 DNA is TGCGCCAGCAGCCAAGATATCGACCGTCAGCCCCAGCATTTT.

A single count supports this clone. The chain recombines TRBV14 with TRBJ2-4; 9 bases map to TRBD2. Germline CDR1 and CDR2: SGHDN and FVKESK. CDR3 size: 17 residues. The junction had 11 bases not matched to a gene; V was cut back by 0 bases and J by 8 bases. In nucleotides, the CDR3 is TGTGCCAGCAGCCAAGATCCGCGACTAGCGGAAGAGGACATTCAGTACTTC. This gives the protein CASSQDPRLAEEDIQYF.

The genes are TRBV5-1 and TRBJ2-1, with D possibly matching TRBD2 (5 bases). This CDR3 is 13 amino acids long. Trimming removed 4 bases from V and 5 bases from J, with 10 bases in between. Germline V CDR1 and CDR2: SGHRS, YFSETQ. In nucleotides, the CDR3 is TGCGCCAGCAGCGCCGGGAAACACAATGAGCAGTTCTTC. The encoded protein is CASSAGKHNEQFF.

A single count supports this clone. The chain employs TRBV30 and TRBJ2-5, with D maybe TRBD1 (6 bases). This CDR3 has 15 amino acids. V was pared by 0 bases and J by 1 base, with 12 bases between. CDR1 is GTSNPN, CDR2 SVGIG, per germline (reference sequence). The CDR3 loop is CAWSVGARAQETQYF. CDR3 nucleotide sequence: TGTGCCTGGAGTGTGGGGGCCCGAGCCCAAGAGACCCAGTACTTC.

The chain employs TRBV19 and TRBJ2-1, with 14 bases that match TRBD2. The CDR3 consists of 17 residues. The germline V gene has CDR1 LNHDA and CDR2 SQIVND (reference sequence). The junction had 12 bases not matched to a gene; V was cut back by 7 bases and J by 7 bases. The chain's CDR3 is CASKRTSGRLDGNEQFF. The CDR3 DNA is TGTGCCAGTAAAAGGACTAGCGGGAGGCTCGACGGGAATGAGCAGTTCTTC.

This chain links TRBV13 with TRBJ1-1, with D uncertain. The germline V gene has CDR1 PRHDT and CDR2 FYEKMQ (reference sequence). Trimming cost V 4 bases and J 2 bases, with 17 bases left between them. CDR3 length: 16 amino acids. The CDR3 sequence: CASSSIREVINTEAFF. The CDR3 DNA reads TGTGCCAGCAGCTCTATAAGGGAGGTTATCAACACTGAAGCTTTCTTT.

The J gene is TRBJ2-7, the V gene TRBV7-6; D perhaps matches TRBD1 (7 bases). The CDR3 sequence is 15 residues long. CDR1 is SGHVS and CDR2 is FNYEAQ in the germline V gene. The V end was cut by 4 bases, the J end by 3 bases, with 16 bases between. CDR3 nucleotide sequence: TGTGCCAGCAGCTCACGAGGAGGGGGCGTCTACGAGCAGTACTTC. It translates to CASSSRGGGVYEQYF.

This chain connects TRBV4-3 to TRBJ1-6, with D maybe TRBD1 (5 bases). The CDR3 covers 16 residues. Trimming removed 6 bases at V and 7 bases at J, with 19 bases between. The germline CDR1 and CDR2 sequences are LGHNA and YSLEER. This chain's CDR3 is CASRHTIQEYNSPLHF. CDR3 sequence (DNA): TGCGCCAGCAGACATACCATACAGGAGTACAATTCACCCCTCCACTTT.

The genes are TRBV9 and TRBJ2-1, with D perhaps matching TRBD1 (6 bases). Germline V gene lookup returns CDR1 SGDLS and CDR2 YYNGEE. Trimming took off 4 bases at V and 0 bases at J, with 11 bases between the two ends. The CDR3 is 15 amino acids. The CDR3 region is CASSLGTTSYNEQFF. The CDR3 DNA is TGTGCCAGCAGCCTCGGGACAACCTCCTACAATGAGCAGTTCTTC.

This clone occurred once. The chain has TRBV19 and TRBJ2-1; 10 bases match TRBD2. The germline V gene encodes CDR1 LNHDA and CDR2 SQIVND (reference sequence). Trimming removed 9 bases from V and 9 bases from J; junction bases left unmatched: 11. The CDR3 length is 14 residues. This chain's CDR3 is CASLGVAGGPEQFF. CDR3 in DNA: TGTGCCAGCCTCGGGGTAGCGGGAGGACCTGAGCAGTTCTTC.

The chain couples TRBV5-1 to TRBJ2-5; TRBD1 aligns across 7 bases. The trim removed 5 bases at V and 0 bases at J, leaving 10 bases unmatched. The germline CDR1 and CDR2 sequences are SGHRS and YFSETQ. The CDR3 is 16 residues long. For the CDR3, the DNA is TGCGCCAGCAGACGCGGACAGGTGTTGTACCAAGAGACCCAGTACTTC. This codes for CASRRGQVLYQETQYF.